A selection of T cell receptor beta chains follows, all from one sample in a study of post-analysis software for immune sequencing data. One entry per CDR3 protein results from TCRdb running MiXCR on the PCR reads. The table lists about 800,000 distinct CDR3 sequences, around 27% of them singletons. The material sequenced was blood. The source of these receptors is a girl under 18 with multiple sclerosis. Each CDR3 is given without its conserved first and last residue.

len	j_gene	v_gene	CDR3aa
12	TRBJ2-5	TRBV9	ASSVGGGFETQY
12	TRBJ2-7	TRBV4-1	ASSQPGRGGEQY
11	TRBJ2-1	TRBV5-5	ASSLEGGHEQF
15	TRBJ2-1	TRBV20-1	RSGIRVAGDLLNEQF
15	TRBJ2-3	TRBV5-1	ASSPGDRILGTDTQY
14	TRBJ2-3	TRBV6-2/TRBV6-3	ASSPGTSGSTDTQY
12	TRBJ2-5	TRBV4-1	ASSQRQGQETQY
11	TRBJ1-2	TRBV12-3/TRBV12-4	ASTNDSWSGYT
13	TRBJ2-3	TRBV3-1	ASSQSPRGTDTQY
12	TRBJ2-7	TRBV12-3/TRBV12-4	ASSRTGASYEQY
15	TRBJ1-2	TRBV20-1	SARGLPFATDNYGYT
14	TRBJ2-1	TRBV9	ASSVSGGRSYNEQF
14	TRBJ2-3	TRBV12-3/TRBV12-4	ASSLVPEGSTDTQY
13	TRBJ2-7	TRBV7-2	ASSLASGGLYEQY
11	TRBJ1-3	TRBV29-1	SVRRGTGNTIY
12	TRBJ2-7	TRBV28	ASSAHGSSYEQY
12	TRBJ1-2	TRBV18	ASSPSGQTYGYT
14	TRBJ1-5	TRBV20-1	SAHRGGQPFNQPQH
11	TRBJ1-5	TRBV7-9	ASSPDIYQPQH
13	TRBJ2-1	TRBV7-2	ASSRDRGTGNEQF
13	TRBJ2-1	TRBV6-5	ASSSPGTSGIEQF
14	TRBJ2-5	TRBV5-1	ASSLIGRQDQETQY